This T cell receptor beta chain was captured in a study of cytomegalovirus exposure and HLA in healthy donors. Primers included in the PCR were 60 Vbeta and 13 Jbeta primers. Here immunoSEQ multiplex PCR was the method, and the copy in TCRdb shows in-frame clones only, minus some. Altogether 85,000 to 130,000 clones are present, more than 65% being singletons, with the ten largest covering 4% to 5.5%. Trimming removed 3 bases at V and 5 bases at J, with 14 bases between. Germline CDR1 and CDR2: SGHTA and FQGNSA. This CDR3 is 14 amino acids long. The TCR sequence derives from a woman younger than 35 in good health and CMV-seropositive. Sequencing input: PBMCs. V usage is TRBV7-2 and J usage is TRBJ2-7, with D possibly being TRBD1 (6 bases). This CDR3 is CASSFPRGSHEQYF. CDR3 DNA sequence: TGTGCCAGCAGCTTTCCCAGGGGATCCCACGAGCAGTACTTC.